This TCR beta chain was obtained from a study of human thymus T cells. The protocol was immunoSEQ multiplex PCR, while the TCRdb copy is restricted to in-frame clones and leaves out a portion. This sample has around 45,000 clones; 85% to 95% occur once, and the top ten carry roughly 0.16%. The CDR3 has 13 amino acids. Germline V gives CDR1 MGHDK, CDR2 SYGVNS. Trimming took off 11 bases at V and 3 bases at J, with 17 bases between the two ends. This receptor was identified in a girl under two years old with a congenital heart defect but otherwise immunologically healthy. The material sequenced was blood. The gene calls are TRBV25-1 and TRBJ2-7, with a weak D call TRBD1 (6 bases). For the CDR3, the DNA is TGTGCCCCAGTGAGCAGGGGATTCTACGAGCAGTACTTC. It codes for CAPVSRGFYEQYF.